This T cell receptor beta chain comes out of a study of blood T cell repertoires in COVID-19. The data were produced by immunoSEQ multiplex PCR, yet TCRdb's version contains in-frame clones alone and is incomplete. The table lists approximately 230,000 clones, around 90% of them singletons. The ends lost 1 base at V and 8 bases at J; junction bases unmatched: 22. Germline V gene lookup returns CDR1 LGHNT and CDR2 FRNRAP. This CDR3 has 20 amino acids. The receptor was derived from a woman aged 18 to 35 who had recovered from COVID-19. The chain carries TRBV12-5 and TRBJ1-2; 10 bases align to TRBD1. Sequenced input: PBMCs or T cells enriched from blood (not recorded which). The CDR3 is CASGLGPPTGGAQRGGGYTF. CDR3 nucleotide sequence: TGTGCTAGTGGTTTGGGCCCACCGACAGGGGGCGCGCAACGAGGAGGGGGCTACACCTTC.